The T cell receptor (beta chain) described here comes from a study of Ad26.COV2.S vaccination and SARS-CoV-2 variants. For the study at large: Donor got 5x10^10 or 1x10^11 viral particles of Ad26.COV2.S. Findings and caveats of the study: People who got the vaccine or the placebo had similar non-spike TCR breadth. The placebo group had lower spike-specific TCR breadth than the vaccine recipients did. Measurements of TCR breadth and depth may have given underestimates of the total T cell responses.

Treatment of the sample: 15 to 20 received Ad26.COV2.S at low or high dose, single or two shots; about 5 received placebo; per-sample allocation not given. After the first vaccine or placebo injection, samples were drawn on day 63. The CDR3 extends over 17 amino acids. The V end lost 9 bases, the J end lost 6 bases, and 26 bases lay between the germline ends. Germline assignment: CDR1 ENHRY and CDR2 SYGVKD. On this clone: No antigen is known for it.

Data came from immunoSEQ multiplex PCR; TCRdb stores just in-frame clones and leaves some out. This sample has about 680,000 clones; roughly nine tenths occur once, and the top ten carry around 1.4%. The clonotype originates from a person aged 18-65 years who received the Ad26.COV2.S COVID-19 vaccine or a placebo. The rearrangement joins TRBV10-3 to TRBJ2-2; D possibly corresponds to TRBD2 (5 bases). The sample consisted of peripheral blood, taken in a trial of Ad26.COV2.S vaccine versus placebo. The CDR3 region is CAISNSPGSWGAGELFF. The CDR3 DNA reads TGTGCCATTTCGAACAGTCCGGGCTCCTGGGGAGCCGGGGAGCTGTTTTTT.